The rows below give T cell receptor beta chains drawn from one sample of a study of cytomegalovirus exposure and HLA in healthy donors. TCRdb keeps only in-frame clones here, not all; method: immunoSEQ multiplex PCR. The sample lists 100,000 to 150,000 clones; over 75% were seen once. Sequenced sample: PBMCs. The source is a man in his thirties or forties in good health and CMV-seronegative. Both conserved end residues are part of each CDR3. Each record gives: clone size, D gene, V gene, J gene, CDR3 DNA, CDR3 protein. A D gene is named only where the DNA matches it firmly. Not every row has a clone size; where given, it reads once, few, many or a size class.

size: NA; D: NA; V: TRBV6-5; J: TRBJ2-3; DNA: TGTGCCAGCAGCCGGTATGGGGCGTCAGATACGCAGTATTTT; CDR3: CASSRYGASDTQYF
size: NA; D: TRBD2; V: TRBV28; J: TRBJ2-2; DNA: TGTGCCAGCACCCCAAGCGGGGGGGCCCCCGGGGAGCTGTTTTTT; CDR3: CASTPSGGAPGELFF
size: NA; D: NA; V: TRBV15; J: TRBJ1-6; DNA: TGTGCCACCAGCAGAGAGGGCAGGTCACTGGGTTCACCCCTCCACTTT; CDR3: CATSREGRSLGSPLHF
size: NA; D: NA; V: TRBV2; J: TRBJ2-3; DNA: TGTGCCAGCAGTGACCGGACTAGCACAGATACGCAGTATTTT; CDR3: CASSDRTSTDTQYF
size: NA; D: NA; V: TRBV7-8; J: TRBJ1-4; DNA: TGTGCCAGCAGCCAATCGTGGGGAGGAGAAAAACTGTTTTTT; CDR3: CASSQSWGGEKLFF
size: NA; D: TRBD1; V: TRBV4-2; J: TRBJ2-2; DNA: TGTGCCAGCAGCCCCCTGGGGACAGCGAACACCGGGGAGCTGTTTTTT; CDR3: CASSPLGTANTGELFF
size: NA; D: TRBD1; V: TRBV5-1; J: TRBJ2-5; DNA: TGCGCCAGCAGCTGGGACAGTTCGGTGGAGACCCAGTACTTC; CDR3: CASSWDSSVETQYF
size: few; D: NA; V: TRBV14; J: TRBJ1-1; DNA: TGTGCCAGCAGCCAAGAAAAAGTGGGACTTTCTGAAGCTTTCTTT; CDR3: CASSQEKVGLSEAFF
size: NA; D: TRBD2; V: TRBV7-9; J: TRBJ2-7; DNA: TGTGCCAGCAGCTCAGGGACTAGCTTTTACGAGCAGTACTTC; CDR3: CASSSGTSFYEQYF
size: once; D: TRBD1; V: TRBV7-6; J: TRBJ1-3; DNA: TGTGCCAGCAGCAGGGACAGTAGCTCTGGAAACACCATATATTTT; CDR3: CASSRDSSSGNTIYF
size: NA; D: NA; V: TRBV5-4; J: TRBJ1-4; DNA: TGTGCCAGCAGTGACAGAACAAATGAAAAACTGTTTTTT; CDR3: CASSDRTNEKLFF
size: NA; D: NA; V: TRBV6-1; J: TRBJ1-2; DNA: TGTGCCAGCAGCCCGCGGGGGGGGACTAGCTATGGCTACACCTTC; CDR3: CASSPRGGTSYGYTF
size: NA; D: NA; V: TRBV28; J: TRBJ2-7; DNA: TGTGCCAGCATGGGACAAGGTTTTAAAAGCTCCTACGAGCAGTACTTC; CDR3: CASMGQGFKSSYEQYF
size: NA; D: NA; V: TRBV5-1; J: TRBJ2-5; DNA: TGCGCCAGCAGCTTGGAGCCAGGGGAGACCCAGTACTTC; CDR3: CASSLEPGETQYF
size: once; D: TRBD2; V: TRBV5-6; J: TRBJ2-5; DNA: TGTGCCAGCAGCTTGAGCGGGACCAAGGAGGAGACCCAGTACTTC; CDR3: CASSLSGTKEETQYF
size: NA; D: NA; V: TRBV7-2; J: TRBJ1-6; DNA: TGTGCCAGCAGCTCAAGACAGAAAACACCCCTCCACTTT; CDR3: CASSSRQKTPLHF
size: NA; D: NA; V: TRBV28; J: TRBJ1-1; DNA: TGTGCCAGCAGTTTTTGGGCCACTGAAGCTTTCTTT; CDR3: CASSFWATEAFF